Below are 14 T cell receptor beta chains sequenced from a single sample in a study of radiotherapy plus CTLA-4 blockade in lung cancer. Assay: immunoSEQ multiplex PCR; the TCRdb copy retains only in-frame clones and omits some. The repertoire has tens of thousands of clones, 70% to 90% of them found once; the top ten carry over 15%. The specimen was peripheral blood, collected from a patient treated with radiotherapy plus ipilimumab. The origin of the receptors is a human donor with non-small cell lung cancer that progressed on radiotherapy plus ipilimumab.

The chain links TRBV4-2 to TRBJ1-3, with D unresolved. The CDR3 spans 16 residues. CDR1 is LGHNA, CDR2 YNFKEQ, per germline. Trimming pared 1 base from V and 0 bases from J, leaving 10 bases between. CDR3 nucleotide sequence: TGTGCCAGCAGCCAAGCGCGAGGGAGCTCTGGAAACACCATATATTTT. Translation gives CASSQARGSSGNTIYF.

The J gene is TRBJ2-1, the V gene TRBV4-1; 10 nucleotides align to TRBD2. CDR3 size: 15 residues. The germline CDR1 and CDR2 sequences are MGHRA and YSYEKL. J gave up 4 bases and V 2 bases, and 2 bases lay outside the gene matches. The CDR3 DNA sequence: TGCGCCAGCAGCCAAAGCGGGGGGGCTTACAATGAGCAGTTCTTC. Translated, it gives CASSQSGGAYNEQFF.

The J gene is TRBJ1-1, the V gene TRBV10-3; D not resolved. V was shortened by 2 bases and J by 8 bases, with 12 bases between the two germline ends. The germline CDR1 and CDR2 sequences are ENHRY and SYGVKD. The CDR3 extends over 13 amino acids. The CDR3 here is CAISEGQSHEAFF. DNA for the CDR3: TGTGCCATCAGTGAGGGTCAATCCCACGAAGCTTTCTTT.

The CDR3 reads CASSWPRTVNTEAFF. The CDR3 DNA reads as TGTGCCAGCAGCTGGCCGAGGACGGTGAACACTGAAGCTTTCTTT. V and J are TRBV7-9 and TRBJ1-1; D not resolved. Trimming shortened V by 4 bases and J by 0 bases, and 12 bases separated the two germline ends. Germline-derived CDR1 and CDR2 are SEHNR and FQNEAQ (reference sequence). The CDR3 totals 15 residues.

V gene TRBV7-2 combines with J gene TRBJ1-2; 9 bases are a match to TRBD1. The CDR3 covers 17 residues. Looked up from germline, CDR1 is SGHTA and CDR2 is FQGNSA. V dropped 0 bases and J dropped 6; count of bases not matched to a gene: 11. CDR3 amino acids: CASSLAPGQGRTHGYTF. The CDR3 DNA reads as TGTGCCAGCAGCTTAGCGCCGGGACAGGGAAGGACGCATGGCTACACCTTC.

This clone is a singleton in its sample. The chain has TRBV2 and TRBJ1-2; D uncertain. Deletions cut 1 base from V and 7 bases from J, with 1 base between. The CDR3 runs to 10 residues. Germline V lookup: CDR1 SNHLY, CDR2 FYNNEI. CDR3 protein: CASSEGGYTF. CDR3 in DNA: TGTGCCAGCAGTGAAGGTGGCTACACCTTC.

The chain is built from TRBV25-1 and TRBJ2-5, with 9 bases aligning to TRBD1. The DNA end is more similar to TRBJ2-7, so the J call may be wrong. CDR1 and CDR2 from the germline V gene are MGHDK and SYGVNS. The CDR3 length is 16 residues. The CDR3 is CASSDVTGGISYEQYF. CDR3 in DNA: TGTGCCAGCAGTGATGTGACAGGGGGGATTTCCTACGAGCAGTACTTC.

The CDR3 DNA sequence: TGTGCCAGCAGCCAAGATAGGGGGGGGGCCTACAATGAGCAGTTCTTC. This encodes CASSQDRGGAYNEQFF. This chain connects TRBV4-2 to TRBJ2-1, with D maybe TRBD2 (7 bases). Germline CDR1 is LGHNA and CDR2 is YNFKEQ. Trimming left V 0 bases short and J 2 bases short, with 11 bases between. The CDR3 is 16 amino acids.

This clone was recorded only once. The V and J genes are TRBV9 and TRBJ2-7, with D perhaps matching TRBD2 (6 bases). Germline CDR1 SGDLS, CDR2 YYNGEE. The CDR3 sequence is 13 residues long. V lost 0 bases and J lost 5, with 9 bases in between. The CDR3 here is CASSVGGGNEQYF. The CDR3 DNA follows: TGTGCCAGCAGCGTAGGAGGAGGGAACGAGCAGTACTTC.

V is TRBV30 and J is TRBJ2-1, with 9 positions matching TRBD2. The V segment lost 0 bases and the J segment 8 bases; nucleotides outside the gene matches: 11. Germline V gives CDR1 GTSNPN, CDR2 SVGIG (reference sequence). The CDR3 is 16 residues long. The CDR3 reads CAWSVRAGGRDYEQFF. DNA of the CDR3: TGTGCCTGGAGTGTACGGGCGGGAGGGCGCGATTATGAGCAGTTCTTC.

The rearrangement joins TRBV5-4 to TRBJ2-1, with 10 nucleotides matching TRBD1. Germline V CDR1 and CDR2: SGHNT, YYREEE (reference sequence). Unmatched junction bases numbered 10, after V lost 3 bases and J lost 7 bases. The CDR3 length is 16 residues. CDR3 sequence reads: CASSWGPGQGINEQFF. The DNA of the CDR3 is TGTGCCAGCAGCTGGGGGCCGGGACAGGGGATAAATGAGCAGTTCTTC.

V gene TRBV5-1 combines with J gene TRBJ2-2; the match to TRBD1 covers 9 bases. Unmatched junction bases numbered 4, after V lost 5 bases and J lost 2 bases. This CDR3 region has 15 residues. CDR1 is SGHRS, CDR2 YFSETQ, per germline. The CDR3 sequence: CASSLDRGNTGELFF. The CDR3, as DNA: TGCGCCAGCAGTCTGGACAGGGGCAACACCGGGGAGCTGTTTTTT.

This clone was seen more than once but under ten times. One end of the junction is discordant with germline, which a read error may explain. The J gene is TRBJ2-7, the V gene TRBV6-1; D is possibly TRBD2 (5 bases). The CDR3 loop spans 15 amino acids. Germline V CDR1 and CDR2: MNHNS, SASEGT. The CDR3 protein is CASSEFNSGQLWALF. CDR3 bases: TGTGCCAGCAGTGAATTCAACAGCGGCCAGCTGTGGGCCCTCTTC.

The chain is built from TRBV12-5 and TRBJ2-7; D is uncertain. Trimming left V 8 bases short and J 3 bases short, with 14 bases between. CDR3 length equals 13 residues. Per the germline V gene, CDR1 is LGHNT and CDR2 is FRNRAP. The CDR3 DNA follows: TGTGCTAGTTCCCATTTTGGTGGCTACGAGCAGTACTTC. This gives the protein CASSHFGGYEQYF.